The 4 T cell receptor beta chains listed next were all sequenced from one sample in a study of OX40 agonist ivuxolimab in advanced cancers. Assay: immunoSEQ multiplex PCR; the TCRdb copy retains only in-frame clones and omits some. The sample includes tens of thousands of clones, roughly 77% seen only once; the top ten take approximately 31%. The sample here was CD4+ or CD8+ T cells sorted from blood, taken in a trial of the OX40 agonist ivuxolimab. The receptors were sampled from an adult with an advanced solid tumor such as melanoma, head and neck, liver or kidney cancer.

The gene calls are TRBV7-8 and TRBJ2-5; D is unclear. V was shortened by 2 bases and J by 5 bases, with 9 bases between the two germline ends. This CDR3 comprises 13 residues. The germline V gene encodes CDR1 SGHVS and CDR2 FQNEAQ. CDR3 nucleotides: TGTGCCAGCAGCTTAAGCCACGGGGAGACCCAGTACTTC. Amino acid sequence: CASSLSHGETQYF.

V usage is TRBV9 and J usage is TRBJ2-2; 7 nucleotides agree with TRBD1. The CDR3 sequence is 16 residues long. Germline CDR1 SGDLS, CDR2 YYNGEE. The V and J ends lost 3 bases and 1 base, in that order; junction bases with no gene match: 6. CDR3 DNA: TGTGCCAGCAGCGATGGGGGACAGAAGAACACCGGGGAGCTGTTTTTT. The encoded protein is CASSDGGQKNTGELFF.

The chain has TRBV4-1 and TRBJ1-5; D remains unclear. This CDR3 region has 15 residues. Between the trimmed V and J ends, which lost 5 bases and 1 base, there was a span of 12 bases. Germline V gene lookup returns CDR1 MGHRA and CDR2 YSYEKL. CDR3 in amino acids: CASSWPGESNQPQHF. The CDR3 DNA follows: TGCGCCAGCAGCTGGCCCGGGGAGAGCAATCAGCCCCAGCATTTT.

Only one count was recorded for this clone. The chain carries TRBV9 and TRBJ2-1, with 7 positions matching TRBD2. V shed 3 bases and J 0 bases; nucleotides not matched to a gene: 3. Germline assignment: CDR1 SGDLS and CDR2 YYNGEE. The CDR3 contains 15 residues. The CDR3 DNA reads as TGTGCCAGCAGCGACCGCGGGGGCTCCTACAATGAGCAGTTCTTC. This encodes CASSDRGGSYNEQFF.